The present T cell receptor beta chain was sequenced within a study of blood T cell repertoires in COVID-19. Study-wide context: Donors in the United States, Italy and Spain gave samples during acute or convalescent COVID-19.

CDR1 is SQVTM and CDR2 is ANQGSEA in the germline V gene. The CDR3 totals 11 residues. V gave up 4 bases and J gave up 4 bases, with 7 bases separating them. Source study methods: Reference gene primers were amplified, and this amplification served to estimate nucleated cell counts. Produced via immunoSEQ multiplex PCR; TCRdb's table is partial and in-frame only. V and J calls and clone size follow that table, whereas D and trimming were derived from the DNA. The data contain 200,000 to 250,000 clones, around 87% of them singletons. Grouping used clinical history reported by participants in a survey and questionnaire.

Material: PBMCs or T cells enriched from blood (not recorded which). This TCR came from a woman aged 50 to 60 who had recovered from COVID-19. The chain links TRBV29-1 to TRBJ2-5; weak D call: TRBD2 (5 bases). The CDR3 loop reads CSVGEGETQYF. CDR3 nucleotides: TGCAGCGTTGGCGAGGGAGAGACCCAGTACTTC.